These T cell receptor beta chains were read from a single sample in a study of brain T cells in children with intractable seizures. TCRdb's copy holds only in-frame clones and misses some; the assay was immunoSEQ multiplex PCR. The sample yields about 340,000 clones, 93% seen once. The sequencing here drew on peripheral blood, taken 4 to 6 months after surgery. The receptors here all came from a boy under two years old with tuberous sclerosis and intractable seizures. CDR3s leave out the opening cysteine and the closing phenylalanine or tryptophan. Each record gives: CDR3 protein, clone size, J gene, V gene. Clone size is not always given. Where it is, it says once, few, many or a class for expanded clones.

cdr3_aa: AWSALGVQPQH; clone_size: NA; j_call: TRBJ1-5; v_call: TRBV30
cdr3_aa: ASKGRLTESNTEAF; clone_size: NA; j_call: TRBJ1-1; v_call: TRBV19
cdr3_aa: ASSIDRDTEAF; clone_size: few; j_call: TRBJ1-1; v_call: TRBV19
cdr3_aa: ASSLRGGTDTQY; clone_size: NA; j_call: TRBJ2-3; v_call: TRBV7-7
cdr3_aa: ASQTSNAPPRGSAEAF; clone_size: once; j_call: TRBJ1-1; v_call: TRBV11-2
cdr3_aa: ASSLEADTSFYEQY; clone_size: NA; j_call: TRBJ2-7; v_call: TRBV7-6
cdr3_aa: SGGRTIYEQY; clone_size: NA; j_call: TRBJ2-7; v_call: TRBV29-1
cdr3_aa: ASSPPWVAPNNEQF; clone_size: NA; j_call: TRBJ2-1; v_call: TRBV18
cdr3_aa: AWSAGLGYT; clone_size: NA; j_call: TRBJ1-2; v_call: TRBV30
cdr3_aa: ASSLAQRGGWETQY; clone_size: NA; j_call: TRBJ2-5; v_call: TRBV7-2
cdr3_aa: ASSHADRDNQPQH; clone_size: NA; j_call: TRBJ1-5; v_call: TRBV4-1
cdr3_aa: SGGIYTEAF; clone_size: once; j_call: TRBJ1-1; v_call: TRBV29-1
cdr3_aa: SVVRGAYEQY; clone_size: NA; j_call: TRBJ2-7; v_call: TRBV29-1
cdr3_aa: ASSQEPGTGGQPQH; clone_size: NA; j_call: TRBJ1-5; v_call: TRBV4-2
cdr3_aa: ASSFQGQAGAF; clone_size: NA; j_call: TRBJ1-1; v_call: TRBV27
cdr3_aa: ATLGEGYT; clone_size: NA; j_call: TRBJ1-2; v_call: TRBV25-1
cdr3_aa: ASSPNPPMGYEQY; clone_size: few; j_call: TRBJ2-7; v_call: TRBV27
cdr3_aa: ASSLRRADTQY; clone_size: NA; j_call: TRBJ2-3; v_call: TRBV11-3
cdr3_aa: ASRDRGDYGYT; clone_size: NA; j_call: TRBJ1-2; v_call: TRBV12-3/TRBV12-4
cdr3_aa: ASRTGGPEAF; clone_size: NA; j_call: TRBJ1-1; v_call: TRBV6-6
cdr3_aa: SARRGNEQF; clone_size: NA; j_call: NA; v_call: TRBV20-1
cdr3_aa: ASSQEPAEGYT; clone_size: NA; j_call: TRBJ1-2; v_call: TRBV3-1/TRBV3-2
cdr3_aa: ASSQALGNSPLH; clone_size: NA; j_call: TRBJ1-6; v_call: TRBV3-1/TRBV3-2
cdr3_aa: ASSLQRDQPQH; clone_size: NA; j_call: TRBJ1-5; v_call: TRBV6-6
cdr3_aa: ASSLSSSRGSEQY; clone_size: once; j_call: TRBJ2-7; v_call: TRBV7-9
cdr3_aa: ASSLLTGSGNTIY; clone_size: NA; j_call: TRBJ1-3; v_call: TRBV7-2
cdr3_aa: ASSYIGQTNEKLF; clone_size: NA; j_call: TRBJ1-4; v_call: TRBV6-2/TRBV6-3
cdr3_aa: ASSVTGIGGTQY; clone_size: NA; j_call: TRBJ2-5; v_call: TRBV27
cdr3_aa: ATGGYNEQF; clone_size: NA; j_call: TRBJ2-1; v_call: TRBV28
cdr3_aa: ASSHEDRPNTGELF; clone_size: NA; j_call: TRBJ2-2; v_call: TRBV4-1
cdr3_aa: ASTRLAVQETQY; clone_size: NA; j_call: TRBJ2-5; v_call: TRBV6-5
cdr3_aa: ASSSLAGEDTQY; clone_size: NA; j_call: TRBJ2-3; v_call: TRBV27
cdr3_aa: ASSLGGGTEAF; clone_size: NA; j_call: TRBJ1-1; v_call: TRBV27
cdr3_aa: ASSFSPAGWYEQY; clone_size: NA; j_call: TRBJ2-7; v_call: TRBV11-2
cdr3_aa: ATSESGPYGYT; clone_size: NA; j_call: TRBJ1-2; v_call: TRBV24-1
cdr3_aa: ASSPQGVAGAGETQY; clone_size: NA; j_call: TRBJ2-5; v_call: TRBV5-1
cdr3_aa: ASSLLWDNSPLH; clone_size: few; j_call: TRBJ1-6; v_call: TRBV3-1/TRBV3-2
cdr3_aa: AWSVADRRGYT; clone_size: NA; j_call: TRBJ1-2; v_call: TRBV30
cdr3_aa: ASSSLEFNEKLF; clone_size: NA; j_call: TRBJ1-4; v_call: TRBV13
cdr3_aa: ASTLGTSTDTQY; clone_size: NA; j_call: TRBJ2-3; v_call: TRBV11-3
cdr3_aa: AGSTVNYGYT; clone_size: NA; j_call: TRBJ1-2; v_call: TRBV30
cdr3_aa: ASSPTQGFGQPQH; clone_size: NA; j_call: TRBJ1-5; v_call: TRBV5-5
cdr3_aa: ASSLGQGDYEQY; clone_size: NA; j_call: TRBJ2-7; v_call: TRBV27
cdr3_aa: ASSYSWGEDAGYT; clone_size: NA; j_call: TRBJ1-2; v_call: TRBV6-5
cdr3_aa: ASTIGQISNQPQH; clone_size: NA; j_call: TRBJ1-5; v_call: TRBV6-5
cdr3_aa: ASSLPGQGETGELF; clone_size: few; j_call: TRBJ2-2; v_call: TRBV28
cdr3_aa: ASSATSGRAPTGEQF; clone_size: once; j_call: TRBJ2-1; v_call: TRBV7-9
cdr3_aa: ASSVPLGDTQY; clone_size: NA; j_call: TRBJ2-3; v_call: TRBV5-4
cdr3_aa: ASLVGWEEGNQPQH; clone_size: few; j_call: TRBJ1-5; v_call: TRBV19
cdr3_aa: ASSVVLAPPGANVLT; clone_size: NA; j_call: TRBJ2-6; v_call: TRBV9
cdr3_aa: ASSFVSGNTIY; clone_size: NA; j_call: TRBJ1-3; v_call: TRBV28
cdr3_aa: ASSVRGGPQETQY; clone_size: NA; j_call: TRBJ2-5; v_call: TRBV7-3
cdr3_aa: ASSTRPVETQY; clone_size: NA; j_call: TRBJ2-5; v_call: TRBV7-3
cdr3_aa: ASSQTGGAAGNAIY; clone_size: NA; j_call: TRBJ1-3; v_call: TRBV3-1/TRBV3-2
cdr3_aa: ASSHDGPNTFGTQY; clone_size: once; j_call: TRBJ2-5; v_call: TRBV4-1